A selection of T cell receptor beta chains follows, all from one sample in a study of T cells in Graves' hyperthyroidism and ophthalmopathy. Via MiXCR, TCRdb re-called the multiplex PCR reads, giving one row per CDR3 protein. The sample shows some 650,000 distinct CDR3 sequences, approximately 16% of them seen only once. The specimen sequenced was blood. These receptors all stem from a woman in her thirties or forties with Graves' ophthalmopathy. Both conserved end residues are part of each CDR3.

cdr3_aa v_call
CASSGAFDRLTYEQYF TRBV12-3/TRBV12-4
CASSLQPTQETQYF TRBV12-3/TRBV12-4
CASRTGGRSQPQHF TRBV2
CASSPVASGIVDNEQFF TRBV5-1
CASKSGVAPLHF TRBV28
CASSFRLAGGLNTDTQYF TRBV6-1
CASIGRGAISYNEQFF TRBV2
CASTPGQVGYEQYF TRBV12-3/TRBV12-4
CASSLDIYEQYF TRBV11-3
CASSSGGPFYGYTF TRBV12-3/TRBV12-4
CASSQTGANGYTF TRBV3-1
CASSPSSSDTQYF TRBV28
CASSQSNLAGVIGEQFF TRBV2
CASSAPGRDEQFF TRBV11-2
CASSLEGRPQHF TRBV12-3/TRBV12-4
CASSRLNYEQYF TRBV3-1
CASSYPPSTDTQYF TRBV6-5
CASSAGGVDNEQFF TRBV28
CASSFTSWEANTGELFF TRBV6-5
CSGLNHANIQYF TRBV20-1
CASSPVGESGAGELFF TRBV11-2
CASNHNEQFF TRBV4-1
CASTTRDLYRAQYF TRBV3-1
CASSAPGQETQYF TRBV28
CASSLGGFGANVLTF TRBV7-8
CASRPGTAENYEQYF TRBV6-2/TRBV6-3
CASSYGGDIQYF TRBV6-6
CASSNDHGATDTQYF TRBV7-9
CASSLNREYGYTF TRBV7-8
CASRSSSNPRDGNSPLHF TRBV5-1
CASRHGQETDEQYF TRBV19
CASSGSGTTFTDTQYF TRBV19
CASRQTSGRLLSYEQYF TRBV7-9
CASSDPGRTTNEKLFF TRBV6-1
CASSLTPIAKNIQYF TRBV7-2
CASSWVGRALEAFF TRBV28
CASSFLTEQYF TRBV7-9
CASSPTGTTYNSPLHF TRBV6-1
CASSSQRDSNQPQHF TRBV11-2
CASSEIAYNEQFF TRBV7-9
CASSFTGAYGYTF TRBV12-3/TRBV12-4
CASSEASYGYTF TRBV2
CASSSAGYYEQYF TRBV5-1
CASSYRRAETQYF TRBV6-5
CSACRRLAGTLDTDTQYF TRBV20-1